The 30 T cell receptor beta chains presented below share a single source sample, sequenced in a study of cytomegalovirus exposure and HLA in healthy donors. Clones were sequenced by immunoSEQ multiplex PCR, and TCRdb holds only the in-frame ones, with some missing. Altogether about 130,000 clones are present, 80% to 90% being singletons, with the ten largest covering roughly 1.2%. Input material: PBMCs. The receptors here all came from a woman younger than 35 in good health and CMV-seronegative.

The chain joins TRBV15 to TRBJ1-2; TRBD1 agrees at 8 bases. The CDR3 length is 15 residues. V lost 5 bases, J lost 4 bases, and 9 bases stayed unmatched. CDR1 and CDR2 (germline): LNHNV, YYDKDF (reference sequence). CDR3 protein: CATSERQGSFYGYTF. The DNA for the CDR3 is TGTGCCACCAGCGAAAGACAGGGGAGTTTCTATGGCTACACCTTC.

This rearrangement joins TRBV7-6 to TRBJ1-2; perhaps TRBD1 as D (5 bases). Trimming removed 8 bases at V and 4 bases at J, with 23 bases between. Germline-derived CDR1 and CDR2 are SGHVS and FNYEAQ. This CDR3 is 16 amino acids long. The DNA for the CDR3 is TGTGCCAGCGCTAGTCGAAGTGGGGGGAGAGCCTATGGCTACACCTTC. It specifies CASASRSGGRAYGYTF. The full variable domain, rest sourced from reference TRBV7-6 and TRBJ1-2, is GAGVSQSPRYKVTKRGQDVALRCDPISGHVSLYWYRQALGQGPEFLTYFNYEAQQDKSGLPNDRFSAERPEGSISTLTIQRTEQRDSAMYRCASASRSGGRAYGYTFGSGTRLTVV.

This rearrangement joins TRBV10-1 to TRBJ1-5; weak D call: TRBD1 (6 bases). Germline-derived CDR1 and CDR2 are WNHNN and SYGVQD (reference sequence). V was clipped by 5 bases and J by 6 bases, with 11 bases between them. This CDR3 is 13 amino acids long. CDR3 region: CASSPAGAQPQHF. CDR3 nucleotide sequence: TGCGCCAGCAGTCCGGCAGGGGCTCAGCCCCAGCATTTT.

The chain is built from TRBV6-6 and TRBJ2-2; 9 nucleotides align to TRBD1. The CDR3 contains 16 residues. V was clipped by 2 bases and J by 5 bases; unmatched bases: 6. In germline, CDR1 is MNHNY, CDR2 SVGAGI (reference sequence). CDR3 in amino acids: CASSYPGQGRTGELFF. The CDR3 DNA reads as TGTGCCAGCAGTTACCCGGGACAGGGCCGTACCGGGGAGCTGTTTTTT.

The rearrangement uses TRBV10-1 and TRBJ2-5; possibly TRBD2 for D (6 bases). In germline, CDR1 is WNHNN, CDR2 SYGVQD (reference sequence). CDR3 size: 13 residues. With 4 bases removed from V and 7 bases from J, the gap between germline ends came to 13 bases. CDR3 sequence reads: CASSAGTGGTQYF. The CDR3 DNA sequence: TGCGCCAGCAGTGCCGGGACCGGGGGGACCCAGTACTTC.

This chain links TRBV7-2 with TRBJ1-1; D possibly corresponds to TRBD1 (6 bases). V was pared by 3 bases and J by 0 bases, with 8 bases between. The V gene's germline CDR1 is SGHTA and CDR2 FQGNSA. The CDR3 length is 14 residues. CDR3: CASSFGDMNTEAFF. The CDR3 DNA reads TGTGCCAGCAGCTTCGGGGACATGAACACTGAAGCTTTCTTT.

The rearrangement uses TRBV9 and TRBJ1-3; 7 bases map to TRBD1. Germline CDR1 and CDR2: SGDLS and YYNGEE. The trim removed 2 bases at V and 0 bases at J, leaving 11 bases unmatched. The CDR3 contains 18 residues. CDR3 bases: TGTGCCAGCAGCGTCGGACAGGAGACCCCCTTCTCTGGAAACACCATATATTTT. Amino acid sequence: CASSVGQETPFSGNTIYF.

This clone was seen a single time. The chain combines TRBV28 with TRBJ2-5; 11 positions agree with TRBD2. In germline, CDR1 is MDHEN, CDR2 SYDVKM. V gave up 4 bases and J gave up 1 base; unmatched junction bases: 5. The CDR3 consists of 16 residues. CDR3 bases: TGTGCCAGCAGTTCCCCTAGCGGGGGGACCCAAGAGACCCAGTACTTC. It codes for CASSSPSGGTQETQYF.

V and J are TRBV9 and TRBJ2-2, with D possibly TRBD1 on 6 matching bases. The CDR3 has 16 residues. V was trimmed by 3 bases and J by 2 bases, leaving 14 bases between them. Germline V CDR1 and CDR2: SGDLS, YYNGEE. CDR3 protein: CASSETGTSNTGELFF. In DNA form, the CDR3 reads TGTGCCAGCAGCGAGACCGGGACATCAAACACCGGGGAGCTGTTTTTT.

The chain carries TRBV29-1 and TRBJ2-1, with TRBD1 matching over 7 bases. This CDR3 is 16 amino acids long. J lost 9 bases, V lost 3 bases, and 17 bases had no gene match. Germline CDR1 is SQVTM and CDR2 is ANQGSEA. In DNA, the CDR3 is TGCAGCGTTGACTCGCATTACAGGGGCCAAGACGGTGAGCAGTTCTTC. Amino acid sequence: CSVDSHYRGQDGEQFF.

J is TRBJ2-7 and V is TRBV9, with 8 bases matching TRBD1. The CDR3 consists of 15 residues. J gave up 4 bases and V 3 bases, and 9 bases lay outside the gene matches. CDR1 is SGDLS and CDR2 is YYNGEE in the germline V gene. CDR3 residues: CASSATGTGQYEQYF. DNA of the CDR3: TGTGCCAGCAGCGCAACCGGGACAGGACAATACGAGCAGTACTTC.

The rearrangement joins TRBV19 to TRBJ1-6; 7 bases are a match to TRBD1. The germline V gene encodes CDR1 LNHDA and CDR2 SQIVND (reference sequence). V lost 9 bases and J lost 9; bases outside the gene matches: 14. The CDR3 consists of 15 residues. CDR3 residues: CARLPSWTGSSPLHF. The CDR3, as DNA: TGTGCCAGGTTACCATCTTGGACAGGAAGTTCACCCCTCCACTTT.

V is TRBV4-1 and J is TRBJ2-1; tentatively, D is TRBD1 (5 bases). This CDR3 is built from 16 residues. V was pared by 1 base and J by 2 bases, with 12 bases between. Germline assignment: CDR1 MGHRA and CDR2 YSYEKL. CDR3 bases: TGCGCCAGCAGCCAAGCCGCCCGGACACCCTACAATGAGCAGTTCTTC. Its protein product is CASSQAARTPYNEQFF.

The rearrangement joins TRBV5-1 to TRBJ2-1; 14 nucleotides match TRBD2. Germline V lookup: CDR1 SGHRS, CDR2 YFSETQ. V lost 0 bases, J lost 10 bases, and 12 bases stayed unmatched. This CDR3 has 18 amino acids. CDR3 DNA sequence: TGCGCCAGCAGCTTGGTTCCGTCGGGACTAGCGGGGGTTCAGGAGCAGTTCTTC. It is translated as CASSLVPSGLAGVQEQFF. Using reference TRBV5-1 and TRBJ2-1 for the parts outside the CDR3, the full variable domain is KAGVTQTPRYLIKTRGQQVTLSCSPISGHRSVSWYQQTPGQGLQFLFEYFSETQRNKGNFPGRFSGRQFSNSRSEMNVSTLELGDSALYLCASSLVPSGLAGVQEQFFGPGTRLTVL.

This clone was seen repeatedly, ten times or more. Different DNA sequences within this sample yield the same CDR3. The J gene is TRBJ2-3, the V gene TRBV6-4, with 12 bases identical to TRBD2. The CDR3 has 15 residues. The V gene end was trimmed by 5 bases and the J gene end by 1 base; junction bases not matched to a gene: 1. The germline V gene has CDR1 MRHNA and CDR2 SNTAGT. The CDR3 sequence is CASSRTSGGTDTQYF. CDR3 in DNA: TGTGCCAGCAGTCGGACTAGCGGGGGCACAGATACGCAGTATTTT.

The CDR3 loop reads CSVRDRVGQPQHF. The DNA of the CDR3 is TGCAGCGTCCGGGACAGGGTAGGGCAGCCCCAGCATTTT. The chain joins TRBV29-1 to TRBJ1-5; 9 nucleotides agree with TRBD1. This CDR3 is 13 amino acids long. Germline CDR1 is SQVTM and CDR2 is ANQGSEA. The V and J ends lost 6 bases and 7 bases, in that order; junction bases with no gene match: 7. The whole variable domain, filled in from reference TRBV29-1 and TRBJ1-5, reads SAVISQKPSRDICQRGTSLTIQCQVDSQVTMMFWYRQQPGQSLTLIATANQGSEATYESGFVIDKFPISRPNLTFSTLTVSNMSPEDSSIYLCSVRDRVGQPQHFGDGTRLSIL.

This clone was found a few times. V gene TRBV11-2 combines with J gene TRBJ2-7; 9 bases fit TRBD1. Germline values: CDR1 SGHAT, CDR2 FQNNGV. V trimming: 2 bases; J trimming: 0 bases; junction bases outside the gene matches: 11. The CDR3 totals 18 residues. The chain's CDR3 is CASSLKTGGPAFSYEQYF. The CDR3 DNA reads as TGTGCCAGCAGCTTAAAGACAGGGGGTCCTGCTTTCTCCTACGAGCAGTACTTC.

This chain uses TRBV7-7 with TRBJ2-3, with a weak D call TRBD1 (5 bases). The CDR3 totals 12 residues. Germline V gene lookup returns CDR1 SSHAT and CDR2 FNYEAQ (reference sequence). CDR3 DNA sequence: TGTAGTTCTGGGGCGAACACAGATACGCAGTATTTT. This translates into CSSGANTDTQYF.

The CDR3 protein is CASSPAPGDYGYTF. In nucleotides, the CDR3 is TGTGCCAGCAGCCCCGCGCCAGGCGACTATGGCTACACCTTC. The chain joins TRBV7-9 to TRBJ1-2; D gene uncertain. V lost 5 bases and J lost 3, with 13 bases in between. The germline CDR1 and CDR2 sequences are SEHNR and FQNEAQ (reference sequence). The CDR3 is made up of 14 amino acids.

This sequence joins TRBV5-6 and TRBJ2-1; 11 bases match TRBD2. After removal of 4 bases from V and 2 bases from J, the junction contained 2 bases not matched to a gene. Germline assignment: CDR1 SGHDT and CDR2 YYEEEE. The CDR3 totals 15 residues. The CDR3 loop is CASSTGLAAYNEQFF. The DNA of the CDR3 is TGTGCCAGCAGCACGGGACTAGCGGCCTACAATGAGCAGTTCTTC. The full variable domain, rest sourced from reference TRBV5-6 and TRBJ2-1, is DAGVTQSPTHLIKTRGQQVTLRCSPKSGHDTVSWYQQALGQGPQFIFQYYEEEERQRGNFPDRFSGHQFPNYSSELNVNALLLGDSALYLCASSTGLAAYNEQFFGPGTRLTVL.

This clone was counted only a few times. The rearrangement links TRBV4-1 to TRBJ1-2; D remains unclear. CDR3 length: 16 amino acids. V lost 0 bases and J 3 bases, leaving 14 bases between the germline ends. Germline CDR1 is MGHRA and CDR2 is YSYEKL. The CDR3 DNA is TGCGCCAGCAGCCAAGATCGGGAGGAAAGCGACTATGGCTACACCTTC. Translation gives CASSQDREESDYGYTF.

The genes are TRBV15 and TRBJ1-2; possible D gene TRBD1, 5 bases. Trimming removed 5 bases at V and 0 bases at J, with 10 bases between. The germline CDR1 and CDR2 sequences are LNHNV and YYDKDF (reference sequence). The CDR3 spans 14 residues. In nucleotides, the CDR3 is TGTGCCACCAGCGGGAGGGGAGCTAACTATGGCTACACCTTC. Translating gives CATSGRGANYGYTF.

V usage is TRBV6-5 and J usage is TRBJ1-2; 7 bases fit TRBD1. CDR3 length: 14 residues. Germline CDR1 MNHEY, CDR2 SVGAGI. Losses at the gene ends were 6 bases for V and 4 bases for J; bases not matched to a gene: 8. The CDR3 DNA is TGTGCCAGCAGGCAAACAGGGGCTTCCTATGGCTACACCTTC. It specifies CASRQTGASYGYTF.

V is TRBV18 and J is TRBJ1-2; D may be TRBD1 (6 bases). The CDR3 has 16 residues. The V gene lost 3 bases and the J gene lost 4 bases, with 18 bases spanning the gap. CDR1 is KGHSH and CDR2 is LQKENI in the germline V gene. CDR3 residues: CASSPQGRGAVYGYTF. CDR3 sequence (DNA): TGTGCCAGCTCACCTCAGGGCCGGGGGGCCGTCTATGGCTACACCTTC.

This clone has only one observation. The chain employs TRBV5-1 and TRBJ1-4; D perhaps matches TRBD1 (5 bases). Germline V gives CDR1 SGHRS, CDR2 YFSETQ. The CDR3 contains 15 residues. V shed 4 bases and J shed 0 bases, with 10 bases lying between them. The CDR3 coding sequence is TGCGCCAGCAGCACCCAGGGTGCAACTAATGAAAAACTGTTTTTT. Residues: CASSTQGATNEKLFF.

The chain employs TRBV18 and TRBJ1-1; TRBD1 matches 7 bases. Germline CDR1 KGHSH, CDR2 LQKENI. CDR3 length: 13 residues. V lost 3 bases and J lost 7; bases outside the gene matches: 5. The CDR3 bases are TGTGCCAGCTCACCTGACAGGGTAAATGAAGCTTTCTTT. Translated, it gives CASSPDRVNEAFF.

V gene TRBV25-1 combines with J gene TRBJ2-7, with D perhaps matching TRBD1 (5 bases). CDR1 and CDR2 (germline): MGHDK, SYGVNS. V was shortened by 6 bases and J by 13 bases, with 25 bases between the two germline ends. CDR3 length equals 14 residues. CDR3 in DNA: TGTGCCAGCAGCACCGGCAGGGCTTCTATCGTGGAATACTTC. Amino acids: CASSTGRASIVEYF.

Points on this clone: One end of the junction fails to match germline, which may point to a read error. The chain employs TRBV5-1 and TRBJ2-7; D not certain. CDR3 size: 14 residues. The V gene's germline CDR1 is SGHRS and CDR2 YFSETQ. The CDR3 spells CASSLCYSSCEQYF. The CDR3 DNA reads TGCGCCAGCAGCTTGTGCTACAGCTCCTGCGAGCAGTACTTC.

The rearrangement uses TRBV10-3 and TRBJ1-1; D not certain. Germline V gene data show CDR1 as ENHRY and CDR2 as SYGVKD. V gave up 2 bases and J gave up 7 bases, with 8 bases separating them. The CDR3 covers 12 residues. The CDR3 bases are TGTGCCATCAGTGAGGGGAGGCATGAAGCTTTCTTT. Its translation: CAISEGRHEAFF.

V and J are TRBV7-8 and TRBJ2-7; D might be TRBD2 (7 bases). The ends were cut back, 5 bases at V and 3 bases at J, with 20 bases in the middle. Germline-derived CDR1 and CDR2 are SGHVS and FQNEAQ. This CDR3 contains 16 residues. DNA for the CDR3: TGTGCCAGCAGCCGTAGCCCGGGGGGCCTAAACTACGAGCAGTACTTC. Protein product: CASSRSPGGLNYEQYF.